This TCR beta chain was retrieved from a study of response to subunit inactivated influenza vaccine. Overall study findings and caveats: Authors suggested that a seasonal influenza vaccination recruits few new T cells each time.

This clonotype appeared many times. Its target is unknown. TCRdb ran MiXCR on the RT-PCR reads and lists one entry per CDR3 protein. The repertoire has a few hundred thousand distinct CDR3 sequences, about 11% of them found once; the top ten carry 9.5% to 12%. Another study also made use of these data, one on T cells expressing NK-cell markers. Per that paper: 5'RACE template switching with UMIs generated TCR beta cDNA. With respect to HCMV, seven of the eight sequenced donors were seropositive, and one was seronegative. A handful of donors' CD3+CD56-NKG2C+ cells were dominated by the same clonotypes.

The clonotype comes from a man aged 50 or older who received an inactivated influenza vaccine. The sequenced sample was PBMCs from blood, obtained on the day of vaccination.

CDR3 loop: CSATLGGGNTEAFF. The DNA of the CDR3 is TGCAGTGCTACCCTTGGGGGGGGGAACACTGAAGCTTTCTTT. The chain uses TRBV20-1 and TRBJ1-1; maybe TRBD1 (5 bases). V lost 4 bases and J 1 base, leaving 13 bases between the germline ends. The CDR3 length is 14 residues. Germline V lookup: CDR1 DFQATT, CDR2 SNEGSKA (reference sequence).